This TCR beta chain is drawn from a study of CD8 T cells in ankylosing spondylitis. TCRdb analysed the 5' RACE reads with MiXCR anew, one entry per CDR3 protein. The repertoire includes approximately 250,000 distinct CDR3 sequences, 20% to 30% of them detected once, and 0.6% to 0.75% sits in the top ten. Sequencing used blood, either unsorted or a sorted T cell fraction (not recorded which). This receptor was obtained from a male donor with ankylosing spondylitis or in good health (not recorded which).

CDR3 DNA: TGCAGTGCTAGAGTATTGGTAGCGGGGACCCAAGAGACCCAGTACTTC. The encoded protein is CSARVLVAGTQETQYF. The chain uses TRBV20-1 and TRBJ2-5; 8 nucleotides match TRBD2. CDR3 length: 16 residues. Germline values: CDR1 DFQATT, CDR2 SNEGSKA (reference sequence). J lost 1 base, V lost 1 base, and 8 bases had no gene match.